The clone carrying this TCR beta chain was picked up many times. What it recognizes is unknown. The time point: persistent/refractory GD, antithyroid drugs over 5 years with positive TRAb. RNA extracted from PBMCs served as the sequencing template. The data were taken from a study of regulatory T cells in long-lasting Graves disease. The ends were cut back, 5 bases at V and 0 bases at J, with 7 bases in the middle. CDR1 and CDR2 from the germline V gene are SGHAT and FQDESV (reference sequence). There are 13 residues in the CDR3. Arm-PCR with iRepertoire HTBI primers amplified the CDR3 regions for these TCR beta libraries. MiXCR, run by TCRdb on the multiplex PCR reads, gives a single entry per CDR3 protein. The table records fewer than 600,000 distinct CDR3 sequences, 22% of them present only once. Overall study results and limits: Persistent disease preferred TRBV28, TRBJ1-2 and TRBJ2-5.

The starting material was peripheral blood mononuclear cells (PBMCs), obtained when the disease was refractory, from a patient treated with antithyroid drugs. V gene TRBV11-1 combines with J gene TRBJ1-1; D not certain. This TCR was recovered from a female donor with Graves disease. The DNA of the CDR3 is TGTGCCAGCAGCCCGATCATGAACACTGAAGCTTTCTTT. Amino acids: CASSPIMNTEAFF.